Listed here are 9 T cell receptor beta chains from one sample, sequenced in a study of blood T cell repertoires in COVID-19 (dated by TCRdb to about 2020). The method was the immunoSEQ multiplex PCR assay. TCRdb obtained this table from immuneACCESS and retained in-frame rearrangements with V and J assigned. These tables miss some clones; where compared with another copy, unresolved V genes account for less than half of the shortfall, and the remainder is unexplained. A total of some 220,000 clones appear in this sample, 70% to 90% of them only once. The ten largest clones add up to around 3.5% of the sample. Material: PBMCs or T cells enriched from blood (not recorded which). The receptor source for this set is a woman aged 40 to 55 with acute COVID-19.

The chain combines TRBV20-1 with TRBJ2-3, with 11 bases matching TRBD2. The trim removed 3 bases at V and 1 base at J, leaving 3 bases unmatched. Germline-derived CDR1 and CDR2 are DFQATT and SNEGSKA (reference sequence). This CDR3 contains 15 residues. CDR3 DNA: TGCAGTGCTAGTCTACTAGCGGGGGGCACAGATACGCAGTATTTT. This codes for CSASLLAGGTDTQYF.

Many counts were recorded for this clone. Written as DNA, the CDR3 is TGTGCCAGTACTCTTCGGGTGAACACTGAAGCTTTCTTT. This sequence encodes CASTLRVNTEAFF. The rearrangement uses TRBV19 and TRBJ1-1; D is unresolved. The CDR3 is made up of 13 amino acids. V lost 7 bases and J 0 bases, leaving 9 bases between the germline ends. Germline CDR1 is LNHDA and CDR2 is SQIVND (reference sequence).

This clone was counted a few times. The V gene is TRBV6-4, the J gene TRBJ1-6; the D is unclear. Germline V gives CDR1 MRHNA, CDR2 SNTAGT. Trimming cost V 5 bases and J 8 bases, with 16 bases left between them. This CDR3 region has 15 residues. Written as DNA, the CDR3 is TGTGCCAGCAGTCGATCCCCCCAATCGGATTCACCCCTCCACTTT. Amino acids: CASSRSPQSDSPLHF.

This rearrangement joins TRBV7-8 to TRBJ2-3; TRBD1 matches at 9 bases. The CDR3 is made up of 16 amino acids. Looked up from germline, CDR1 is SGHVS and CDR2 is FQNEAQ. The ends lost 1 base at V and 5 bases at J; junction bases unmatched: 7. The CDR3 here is CASSLGGGQGIDTQYF. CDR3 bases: TGTGCCAGCAGCTTAGGTGGGGGACAGGGAATAGATACGCAGTATTTT.

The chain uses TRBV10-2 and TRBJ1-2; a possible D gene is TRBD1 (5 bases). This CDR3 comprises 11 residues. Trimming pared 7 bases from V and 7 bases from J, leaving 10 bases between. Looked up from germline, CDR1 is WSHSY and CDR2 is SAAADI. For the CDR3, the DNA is TGCGCCAGCAATGGGAGGGGTGGCTACACCTTC. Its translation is CASNGRGGYTF.

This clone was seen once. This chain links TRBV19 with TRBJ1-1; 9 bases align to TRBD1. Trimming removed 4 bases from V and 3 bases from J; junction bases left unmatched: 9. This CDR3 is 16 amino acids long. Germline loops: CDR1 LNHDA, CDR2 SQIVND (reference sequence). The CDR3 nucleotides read TGTGCCAGTAGTAGCCTACAGGGGGCTATGGACACTGAAGCTTTCTTT. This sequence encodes CASSSLQGAMDTEAFF.

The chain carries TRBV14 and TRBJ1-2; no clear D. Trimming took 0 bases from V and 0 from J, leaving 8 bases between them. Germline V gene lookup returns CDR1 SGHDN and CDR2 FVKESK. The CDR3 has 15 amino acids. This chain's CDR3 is CASSQDPPANYGYTF. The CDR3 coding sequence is TGTGCCAGCAGCCAAGATCCCCCAGCTAACTATGGCTACACCTTC. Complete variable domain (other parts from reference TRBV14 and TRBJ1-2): EAGVTQFPSHSVIEKGQTVTLRCDPISGHDNLYWYRRVMGKEIKFLLHFVKESKQDESGMPNNRFLAERTGGTYSTLKVQPAELEDSGVYFCASSQDPPANYGYTFGSGTRLTVV.

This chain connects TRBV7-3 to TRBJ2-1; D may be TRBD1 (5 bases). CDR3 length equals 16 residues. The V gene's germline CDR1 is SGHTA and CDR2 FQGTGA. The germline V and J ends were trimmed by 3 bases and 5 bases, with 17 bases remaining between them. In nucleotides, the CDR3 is TGTGCCAGCAGCTTGTTAGCTGGGGCCGGCCACAATGAGCAGTTCTTC. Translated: CASSLLAGAGHNEQFF.

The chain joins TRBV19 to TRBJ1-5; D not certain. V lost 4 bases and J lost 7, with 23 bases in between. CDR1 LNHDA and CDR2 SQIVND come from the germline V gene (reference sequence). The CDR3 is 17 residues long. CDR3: CASSTQLRALSGQPQHF. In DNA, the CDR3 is TGTGCCAGTAGTACGCAACTCCGCGCTCTCTCAGGCCAGCCCCAGCATTTT.